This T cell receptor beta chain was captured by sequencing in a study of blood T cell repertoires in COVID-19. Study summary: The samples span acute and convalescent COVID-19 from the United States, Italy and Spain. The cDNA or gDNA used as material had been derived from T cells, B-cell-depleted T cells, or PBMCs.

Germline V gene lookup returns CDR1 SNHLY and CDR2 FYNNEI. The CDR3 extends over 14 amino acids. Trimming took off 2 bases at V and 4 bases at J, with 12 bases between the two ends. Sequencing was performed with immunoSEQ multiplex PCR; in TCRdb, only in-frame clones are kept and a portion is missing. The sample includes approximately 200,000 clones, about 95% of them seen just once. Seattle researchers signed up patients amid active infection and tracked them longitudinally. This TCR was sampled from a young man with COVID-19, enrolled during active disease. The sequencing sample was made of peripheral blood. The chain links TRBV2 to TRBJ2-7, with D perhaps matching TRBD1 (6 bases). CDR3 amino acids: CASSEPGQGYEQYF. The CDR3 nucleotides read TGTGCCAGCAGTGAACCAGGGCAGGGGTACGAGCAGTACTTC.